This T cell receptor beta chain originates from a study of blood T cell repertoires in COVID-19. Background on the study: Researchers got acute and convalescent COVID-19 samples from the United States, Italy and Spain.

Authors' analysis steps: Amplified reference gene primers provided the basis for estimating nucleated cell counts. Profiling relied on immunoSEQ multiplex PCR, and the TCRdb table lists in-frame clones only, not all of them. V and J calls and clone size are those listed in that table; D and trimming were worked out from the DNA. Among a few hundred thousand clones listed, around nine tenths were seen once. Followed longitudinally, the Seattle patients had been enrolled during active infection. This CDR3 is 14 amino acids long. Per the germline V gene, CDR1 is SGHNT and CDR2 is YYREEE (reference sequence). The junction had 1 base not matched to a gene; V was cut back by 0 bases and J by 6 bases.

The specimen was peripheral blood. The TCR comes from a woman aged 30 to 39 with COVID-19, enrolled during active disease. The chain links TRBV5-4 to TRBJ2-2; TRBD1 aligns across 8 bases. This CDR3 is CASSLARGPGELFF. In DNA, the CDR3 is TGTGCCAGCAGCTTGGCCAGGGGGCCCGGGGAGCTGTTTTTT.